One sample yielded the 16 T cell receptor beta chains listed below, sequenced in a study of Ad26.COV2.S vaccination and SARS-CoV-2 variants. The treatment: around 19 received Ad26.COV2.S at low or high dose, single or two shots; roughly five received placebo; per-sample allocation not given. It was on day 63 after the first vaccine or placebo injection that samples were taken. Generated by immunoSEQ multiplex PCR, the TCRdb table keeps only in-frame clones and is missing some. This sample has roughly 450,000 clones, with around nine tenths found just once. Sample: peripheral blood, taken in a trial of Ad26.COV2.S vaccine versus placebo. Every receptor here comes from a person between 18 and 65 years old who received the Ad26.COV2.S COVID-19 vaccine or a placebo.

J is TRBJ2-1 and V is TRBV27; TRBD1 matches 7 bases. This CDR3 comprises 12 residues. Germline lookup yields CDR1 MNHEY and CDR2 SMNVEV (reference sequence). Losses at the gene ends were 8 bases for V and 2 bases for J; bases not matched to a gene: 0. CDR3 in DNA: TGTGCCAGCCAGGGGGCCTACAATGAGCAGTTCTTC. Its protein is CASQGAYNEQFF.

The chain joins TRBV13 to TRBJ2-2; 7 nucleotides match TRBD1. The CDR3 totals 20 residues. Trimming took 5 bases from V and 6 from J; bases not matched to a gene: 24. Germline lookup yields CDR1 PRHDT and CDR2 FYEKMQ (reference sequence). In DNA form, the CDR3 reads TGTGCCAGCAGCACCATCCATACCGAGGTTCGAGGGGGCAGGGCCGGGGAGCTGTTTTTT. Translating gives CASSTIHTEVRGGRAGELFF. The whole variable domain, remainder taken from reference TRBV13 and TRBJ2-2, is AAGVIQSPRHLIKEKRETATLKCYPIPRHDTVYWYQQGPGQDPQFLISFYEKMQSDKGSIPDRFSAQQFSDYHSELNMSSLELGDSALYFCASSTIHTEVRGGRAGELFFGEGSRLTVL.

The chain uses TRBV27 and TRBJ2-7, with D possibly being TRBD2 (5 bases). The V gene's germline CDR1 is MNHEY and CDR2 SMNVEV (reference sequence). The CDR3 sequence is 14 residues long. Trimming removed 3 bases from V and 4 bases from J, with 13 bases in between. CDR3 in amino acids: CASSFGDYGYEQYF. As DNA, the CDR3 is TGTGCCAGCAGTTTCGGAGACTACGGGTACGAGCAGTACTTC.

As regards this clone: Germline and junction disagree at one end, which may indicate a read error. The J gene is TRBJ1-1, the V gene TRBV19; D may be TRBD1 (6 bases). Germline V CDR1 and CDR2: LNHDA, SQIVND (reference sequence). There are 14 residues in the CDR3. CDR3 nucleotides: TGTGCCAGTCGTATGACAGGCCCGGGGACTGAAGCTTTCTTT. It is translated as CASRMTGPGTEAFF.

The chain combines TRBV4-1 with TRBJ2-2; the match to TRBD2 covers 9 bases. The CDR3 is made up of 16 amino acids. Germline V gene lookup returns CDR1 MGHRA and CDR2 YSYEKL. Trimming removed 1 base from V and 3 bases from J; junction bases left unmatched: 3. In nucleotides, the CDR3 is TGCGCCAGCAGCCAAGGGAGCGGGAGGTACACCGGGGAGCTGTTTTTT. Amino acids: CASSQGSGRYTGELFF.

The J gene is TRBJ2-1, the V gene TRBV24-1; 15 positions agree with TRBD2. Trimming removed 4 bases from V and 1 base from J; junction bases left unmatched: 7. Germline CDR1 reads KGHDR; CDR2 reads SFDVKD. The CDR3 covers 19 residues. The CDR3 DNA reads as TGTGCCACCAGTGACCCCGGACTAGCGGGAGGGTCTTCCTACAATGAGCAGTTCTTC. It specifies CATSDPGLAGGSSYNEQFF.

This sequence joins TRBV15 and TRBJ2-7, with D possibly matching TRBD2 (6 bases). There are 12 residues in the CDR3. In germline, CDR1 is LNHNV, CDR2 YYDKDF (reference sequence). V lost 5 bases, J lost 3 bases, and 8 bases lay in between. The CDR3 DNA reads TGTGCCACCAGCCGGGACTTCTACGAGCAGTACTTC. Translation gives CATSRDFYEQYF.

About this clone: The sample carries other DNA sequences with the same CDR3. The chain links TRBV6-5 to TRBJ2-7; D perhaps matches TRBD2 (7 bases). The V end was cut by 5 bases, the J end by 0 bases, with 11 bases between. The CDR3 contains 14 residues. Germline V CDR1 and CDR2: MNHEY, SVGAGI. The CDR3 is CASSPRGGSYEQYF. The CDR3 DNA is TGTGCCAGCAGTCCTAGGGGGGGCTCCTACGAGCAGTACTTC.

The chain recombines TRBV9 with TRBJ1-1; D is unclear. Trimming cost V 0 bases and J 0 bases, with 9 bases left between them. Germline V gene sequence: CDR1 SGDLS, CDR2 YYNGEE. CDR3 length: 15 residues. In nucleotides, the CDR3 is TGTGCCAGCAGCGTAGGGAGGACCTTGAACACTGAAGCTTTCTTT. Its translation: CASSVGRTLNTEAFF.

The J gene is TRBJ2-7, the V gene TRBV3-1 (or the pseudogene TRBV3-2); D is ambiguous. The V end lost 4 bases, the J end lost 6 bases, and 16 bases lay between the germline ends. Germline CDR1 LGHDT, CDR2 YNNKEL (reference sequence). The CDR3 has 14 residues. The CDR3, as DNA: TGTGCCAGCAGCCCCGGATCAGAAAGTACCGAGCAGTACTTC. It specifies CASSPGSESTEQYF.

The gene calls are TRBV19 and TRBJ1-2; 7 nucleotides line up with TRBD1. V gave up 4 bases and J gave up 4 bases; unmatched junction bases: 9. CDR1 is LNHDA, CDR2 SQIVND, per germline (reference sequence). The CDR3 consists of 15 residues. The CDR3 here is CASSTRDSRGYGYTF. In DNA form, the CDR3 reads TGTGCCAGTAGTACTCGGGACAGCCGGGGCTATGGCTACACCTTC.

This chain uses TRBV6-2 or TRBV6-3 with TRBJ2-2, with TRBD2 as a possible D gene (6 bases). Trimming shortened V by 6 bases and J by 4 bases, and 12 bases separated the two germline ends. Germline loops: CDR1 MNHEY, CDR2 SVGEGT. The CDR3 extends over 14 amino acids. DNA of the CDR3: TGTGCCAGCAGCCTGGCGGGGTCCACCGGGGAGCTGTTTTTT. As protein: CASSLAGSTGELFF.

This chain uses TRBV7-8 with TRBJ1-2, with a weak D call TRBD1 (6 bases). This CDR3 spans 19 amino acids. V was trimmed by 1 base and J by 4 bases, leaving 25 bases between them. Looked up from germline, CDR1 is SGHVS and CDR2 is FQNEAQ. CDR3 region: CASSLVGKWFEGELYGYTF. The CDR3 nucleotides read TGTGCCAGCAGCTTAGTAGGGAAATGGTTTGAGGGGGAGCTCTATGGCTACACCTTC.

This chain links TRBV7-2 with TRBJ2-7; D is perhaps TRBD1 or TRBD2 (5 bases each). With 2 bases removed from V and 0 bases from J, the gap between germline ends came to 17 bases. CDR1 SGHTA and CDR2 FQGNSA come from the germline V gene. There are 17 residues in the CDR3. CDR3 region: CASSLTFTAGSSYEQYF. The CDR3 DNA is TGTGCCAGCAGCTTAACTTTTACGGCAGGGAGCTCCTACGAGCAGTACTTC. Drawing the rest from reference TRBV7-2 and TRBJ2-7, the complete variable domain is GAGVSQSPSNKVTEKGKDVELRCDPISGHTALYWYRQSLGQGLEFLIYFQGNSAPDKSGLPSDRFSAERTGGSVSTLTIQRTQQEDSAVYLCASSLTFTAGSSYEQYFGPGTRLTVT.

J is TRBJ1-1 and V is TRBV7-9; D uncertain. The CDR3 spans 16 residues. The germline gives CDR1 SEHNR, CDR2 FQNEAQ (reference sequence). The V gene lost 4 bases and the J gene lost 6 bases, with 21 bases spanning the gap. The CDR3 nucleotides read TGTGCCAGCAGCTCACCCATGGCCGAAACTAGCTCTGAAGCTTTCTTT. This codes for CASSSPMAETSSEAFF. Full variable domain (rest looked up from reference TRBV7-9 and TRBJ1-1): DTGVSQNPRHKITKRGQNVTFRCDPISEHNRLYWYRQTLGQGPEFLTYFQNEAQLEKSRLLSDRFSAERPKGSFSTLEIQRTEQGDSAMYLCASSSPMAETSSEAFFGQGTRLTVV.

The V call is TRBV4-3, the J call TRBJ2-5, with D unclear. Trimming stripped 1 base from V and 4 bases from J, with 13 bases between. The CDR3 length is 15 residues. The germline V gene encodes CDR1 LGHNA and CDR2 YSLEER. The CDR3 DNA reads as TGCGCCAGCAGCCAAGTTTACCTACCCCTAGAGACCCAGTACTTC. Its translation is CASSQVYLPLETQYF.